This TCR beta chain was sequenced in a study of blood T cell repertoires in COVID-19. Study-wide context: Sources were T cells, B-cell-depleted T cells, or PBMCs; the material itself was cDNA or gDNA.

The V segment lost 1 base and the J segment 3 bases; nucleotides outside the gene matches: 5. CDR1 is MNHEY and CDR2 is SMNVEV in the germline V gene (reference sequence). The CDR3 has 15 amino acids. Per the authors' pipeline: Amplifying reference gene primers gave estimates of nucleated cell counts. The table came from immunoSEQ multiplex PCR; TCRdb's copy has only in-frame clones and leaves some out. The V and J calls and clone size were taken over from that table, and D and trimming were inferred from the DNA. The profile shows 70,000 to 100,000 clones, approximately 86% of them singletons. The chain has TRBV27 and TRBJ1-1, with 7 bases aligning to TRBD1. The source material was peripheral blood. The clonotype originates from a man aged 80 or over with active or convalescent COVID-19. In nucleotides, the CDR3 is TGTGCCAGCAGTTTATTGGCCAGGGGGGACACTGAAGCTTTCTTT. It is translated as CASSLLARGDTEAFF.